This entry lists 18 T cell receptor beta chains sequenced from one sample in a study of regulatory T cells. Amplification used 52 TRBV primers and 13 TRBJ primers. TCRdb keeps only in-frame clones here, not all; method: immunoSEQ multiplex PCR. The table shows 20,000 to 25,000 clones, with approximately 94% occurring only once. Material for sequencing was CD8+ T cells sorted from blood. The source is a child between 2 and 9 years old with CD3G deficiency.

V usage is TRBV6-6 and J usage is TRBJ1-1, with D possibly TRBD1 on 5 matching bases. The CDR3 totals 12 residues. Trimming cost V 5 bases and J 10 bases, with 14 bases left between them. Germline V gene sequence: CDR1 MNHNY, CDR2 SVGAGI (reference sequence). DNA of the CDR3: TGTGCCAGCAGTCACCCGGGGGGGACAGCTTTCTTT. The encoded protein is CASSHPGGTAFF.

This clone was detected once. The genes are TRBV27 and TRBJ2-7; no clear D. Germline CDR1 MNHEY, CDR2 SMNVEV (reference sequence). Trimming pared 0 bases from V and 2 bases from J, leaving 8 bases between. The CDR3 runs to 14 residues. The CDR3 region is CASSLSLGPYEQYF. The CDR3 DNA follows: TGTGCCAGCAGTTTATCGTTGGGCCCCTACGAGCAGTACTTC.

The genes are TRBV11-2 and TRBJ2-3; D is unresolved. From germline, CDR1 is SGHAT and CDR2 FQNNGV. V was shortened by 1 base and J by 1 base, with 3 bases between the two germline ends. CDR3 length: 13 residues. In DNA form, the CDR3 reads TGTGCCAGCAGCTTAGGGGGCACAGATACGCAGTATTTT. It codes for CASSLGGTDTQYF. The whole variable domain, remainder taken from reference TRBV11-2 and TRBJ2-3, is EAGVAQSPRYKIIEKRQSVAFWCNPISGHATLYWYQQILGQGPKLLIQFQNNGVVDDSQLPKDRFSAERLKGVDSTLKIQPAKLEDSAVYLCASSLGGTDTQYFGPGTRLTVL.

In DNA form, the CDR3 reads TGTGCCAGCAGTTTAGGGTTCAGAAATGAGCAGTTCTTC. This codes for CASSLGFRNEQFF. This chain joins TRBV27 and TRBJ2-1; D unclear. CDR1 MNHEY and CDR2 SMNVEV come from the germline V gene (reference sequence). The CDR3 runs 13 residues. V lost 2 bases, J lost 7 bases, and 9 bases lay in between.

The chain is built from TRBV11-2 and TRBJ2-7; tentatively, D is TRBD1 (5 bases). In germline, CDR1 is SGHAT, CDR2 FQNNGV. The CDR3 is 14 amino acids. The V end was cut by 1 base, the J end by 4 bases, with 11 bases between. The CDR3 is CASSLGAGRYEQYF. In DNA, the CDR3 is TGTGCCAGCAGCTTAGGGGCAGGGCGATACGAGCAGTACTTC.

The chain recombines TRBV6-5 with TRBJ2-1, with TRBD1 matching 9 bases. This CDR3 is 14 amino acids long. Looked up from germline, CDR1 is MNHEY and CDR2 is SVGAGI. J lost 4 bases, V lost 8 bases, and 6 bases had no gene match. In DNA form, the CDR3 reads TGTGCCAGCGGTGCCGGGACAGGGTACAATGAGCAGTTCTTC. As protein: CASGAGTGYNEQFF.

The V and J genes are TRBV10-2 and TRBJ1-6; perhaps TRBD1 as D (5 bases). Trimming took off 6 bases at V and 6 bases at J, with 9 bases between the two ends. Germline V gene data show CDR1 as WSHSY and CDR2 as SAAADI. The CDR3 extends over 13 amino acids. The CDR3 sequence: CASSGDVNSPLHF. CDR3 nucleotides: TGCGCCAGCAGCGGGGACGTTAATTCACCCCTCCACTTT.

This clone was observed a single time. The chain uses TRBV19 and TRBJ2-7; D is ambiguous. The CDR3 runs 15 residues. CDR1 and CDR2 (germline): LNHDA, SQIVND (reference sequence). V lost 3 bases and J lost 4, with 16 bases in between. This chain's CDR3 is CASSIGPGDGYEQYF. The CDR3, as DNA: TGTGCCAGTAGTATCGGTCCGGGTGACGGATACGAGCAGTACTTC.

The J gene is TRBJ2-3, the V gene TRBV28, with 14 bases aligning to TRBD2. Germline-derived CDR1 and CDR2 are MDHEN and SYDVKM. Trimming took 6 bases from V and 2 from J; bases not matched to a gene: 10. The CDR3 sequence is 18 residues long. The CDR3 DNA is TGTGCCAGCAGCTCGGGACTAGCGGGAGAGTTAACCACAGATACGCAGTATTTT. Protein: CASSSGLAGELTTDTQYF.

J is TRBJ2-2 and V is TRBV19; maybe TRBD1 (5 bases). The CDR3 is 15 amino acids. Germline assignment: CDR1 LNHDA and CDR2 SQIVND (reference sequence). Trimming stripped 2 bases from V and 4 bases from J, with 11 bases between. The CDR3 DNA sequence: TGTGCCAGTAGTATACACGCGACAGCCACCGGGGAGCTGTTTTTT. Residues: CASSIHATATGELFF.

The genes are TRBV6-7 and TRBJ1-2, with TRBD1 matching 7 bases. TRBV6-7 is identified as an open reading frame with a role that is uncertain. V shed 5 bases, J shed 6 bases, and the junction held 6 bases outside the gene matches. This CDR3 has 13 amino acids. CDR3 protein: CASSEGQCNGYTF. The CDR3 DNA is TGTGCCAGCAGTGAGGGACAGTGTAATGGCTACACCTTC.

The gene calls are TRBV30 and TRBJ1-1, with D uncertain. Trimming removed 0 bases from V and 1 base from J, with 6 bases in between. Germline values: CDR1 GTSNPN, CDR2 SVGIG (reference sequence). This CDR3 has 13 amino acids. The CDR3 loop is CAWSVGANTEAFF. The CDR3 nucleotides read TGTGCCTGGAGTGTAGGAGCGAACACTGAAGCTTTCTTT.

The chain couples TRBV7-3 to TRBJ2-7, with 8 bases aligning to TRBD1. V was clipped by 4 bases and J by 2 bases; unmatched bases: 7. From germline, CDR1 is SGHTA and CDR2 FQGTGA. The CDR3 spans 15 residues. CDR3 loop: CASSSYGDRTYEQYF. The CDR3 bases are TGTGCCAGCAGCTCGTACGGGGACAGGACCTACGAGCAGTACTTC. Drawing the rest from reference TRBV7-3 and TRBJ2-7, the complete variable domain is GAGVSQTPSNKVTEKGKYVELRCDPISGHTALYWYRQSLGQGPEFLIYFQGTGAADDSGLPNDRFFAVRPEGSVSTLKIQRTERGDSAVYLCASSSYGDRTYEQYFGPGTRLTVT.

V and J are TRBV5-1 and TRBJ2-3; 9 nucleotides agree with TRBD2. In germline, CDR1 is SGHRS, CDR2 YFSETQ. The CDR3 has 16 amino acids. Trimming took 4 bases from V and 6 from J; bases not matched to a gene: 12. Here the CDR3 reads CASSVSGRTVGDTQYF. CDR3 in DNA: TGCGCCAGCAGCGTTAGCGGGAGAACGGTGGGGGATACGCAGTATTTT.

CDR3 loop: CASSEGGTEAFF. DNA for the CDR3: TGTGCCAGCAGTGAAGGTGGCACTGAAGCTTTCTTT. The chain joins TRBV6-1 to TRBJ1-1; no clear D gene. The CDR3 is 12 amino acids. Germline V gene data show CDR1 as MNHNS and CDR2 as SASEGT. With 1 base removed from V and 4 bases from J, the gap between germline ends came to 4 bases.

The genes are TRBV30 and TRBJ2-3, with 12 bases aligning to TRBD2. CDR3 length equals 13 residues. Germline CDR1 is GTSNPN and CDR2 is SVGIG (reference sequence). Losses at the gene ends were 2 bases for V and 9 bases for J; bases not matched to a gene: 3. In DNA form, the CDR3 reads TGTGCCTGGAGTCGACTAGCGGGAGACACGCAGTATTTT. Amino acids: CAWSRLAGDTQYF.

CDR3 sequence (DNA): TGTGCCAGTAGTATCGCGGGATACAGCGGGGAGCTGTTTTTT. This codes for CASSIAGYSGELFF. The chain couples TRBV19 to TRBJ2-2; D possibly corresponds to TRBD2 (6 bases). CDR3 length equals 14 residues. V was pared by 3 bases and J by 7 bases, with 12 bases between. CDR1 and CDR2 from the germline V gene are LNHDA and SQIVND (reference sequence).

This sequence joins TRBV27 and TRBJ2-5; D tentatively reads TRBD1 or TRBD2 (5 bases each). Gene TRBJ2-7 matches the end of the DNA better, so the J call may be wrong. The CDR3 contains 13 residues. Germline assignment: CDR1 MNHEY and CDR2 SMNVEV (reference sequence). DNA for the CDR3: TGTGCCAGCAGTCCGGGTGGGGGTTACGAGCAGTACTTC. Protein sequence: CASSPGGGYEQYF.